A single T cell receptor beta chain is shown here with its context. What it binds is not known. The J segment lost 8 bases and the V segment lost 0 bases, leaving 7 bases of the junction unmatched. Germline lookup yields CDR1 SGHTA and CDR2 FQGNSA. CDR3 size: 15 residues. The table came from immunoSEQ multiplex PCR; TCRdb's copy has only in-frame clones and leaves some out. The sample consists of more than 50,000 clones, 80% to 90% of them appearing once. The data are from a study of T cell responses to AZD1222 COVID-19 vaccine. Study conclusions and caveats: Baseline testing showed seropositivity in only six AZD1222 recipients. Researchers took repertoire samples only after the peak T cell response had come.

Here the sequenced sample was peripheral blood, taken on day 0 of AZD1222 vaccination. This sequence joins TRBV7-2 and TRBJ2-1; 7 bases fit TRBD2. This receptor was taken from an adult in good health. The CDR3 protein is CASSLAGGSLDEQFF. CDR3 DNA: TGTGCCAGCAGCTTAGCGGGAGGGTCGCTCGATGAGCAGTTCTTC.